A few counts support the clone carrying this T cell receptor (beta chain). Its antigen remains unknown. Time point: pre-sensitization, week 0. Treatment specified: therapeutic diphenylcyclopropenone sensitization with weekly scalp DPC. Total RNA was isolated from whole blood that had not been fractionated. The data stem from a study of human T cells and chemical hapten exposure. Study-wide background: Small volume differences among pooled libraries mainly caused per-sample TCR yield variation. Study-wide findings and caveats: With regard to DPC sensitization, TCRs above 1 in 1000 frequency did not change.

Via MiXCR, TCRdb re-called the RACE reads, giving one row per CDR3 protein. The sample contains 250,000 or so distinct CDR3 sequences, about 7.7% of which appear only once. Trimming took off 4 bases at V and 4 bases at J, with 16 bases between the two ends. Germline CDR1 reads MDHEN; CDR2 reads SYDVKM. There are 16 residues in the CDR3. Here the sequenced sample was whole blood, taken in connection with sensitization to the hapten diphenylcyclopropenone (DPC). This sequence originates from a young man with alopecia areata. Some clones in this sample may be carry-over from other donors' samples. The chain uses TRBV28 and TRBJ2-2, with D possibly being TRBD1 (8 bases). The CDR3 loop is CASSSGQGGGTGELFF. In DNA, the CDR3 is TGTGCCAGCAGTTCCGGACAGGGCGGGGGCACCGGGGAGCTGTTTTTT. Full variable domain (remainder filled in from reference TRBV28 and TRBJ2-2): DVKVTQSSRYLVKRTGEKVFLECVQDMDHENMFWYRQDPGLGLRLIYFSYDVKMKEKGDIPEGYSVSREKKERFSLILESASTNQTSMYLCASSSGQGGGTGELFFGEGSRLTVL.